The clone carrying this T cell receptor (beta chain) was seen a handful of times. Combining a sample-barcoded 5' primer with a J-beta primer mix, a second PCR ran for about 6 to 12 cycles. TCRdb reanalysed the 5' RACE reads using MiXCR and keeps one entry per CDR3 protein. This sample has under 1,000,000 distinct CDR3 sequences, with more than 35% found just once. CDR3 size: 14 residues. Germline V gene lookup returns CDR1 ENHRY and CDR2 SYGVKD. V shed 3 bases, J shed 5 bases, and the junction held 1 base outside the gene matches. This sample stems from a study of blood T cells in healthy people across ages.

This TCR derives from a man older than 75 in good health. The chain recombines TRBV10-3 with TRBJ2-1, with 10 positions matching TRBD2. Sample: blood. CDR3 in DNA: TGTGCCATCAGTGAAGGACTAGCGGACAATGAGCAGTTCTTC. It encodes CAISEGLADNEQFF.